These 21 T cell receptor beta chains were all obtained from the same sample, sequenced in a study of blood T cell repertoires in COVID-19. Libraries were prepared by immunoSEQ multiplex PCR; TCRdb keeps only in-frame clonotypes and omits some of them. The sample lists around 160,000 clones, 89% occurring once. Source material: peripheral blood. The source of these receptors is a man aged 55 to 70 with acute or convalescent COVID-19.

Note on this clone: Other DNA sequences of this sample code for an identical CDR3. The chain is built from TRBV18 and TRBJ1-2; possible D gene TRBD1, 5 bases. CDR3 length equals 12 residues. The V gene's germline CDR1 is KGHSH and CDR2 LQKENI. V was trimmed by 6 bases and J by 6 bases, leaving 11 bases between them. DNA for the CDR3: TGTGCCAGCTCCCCGTCAGGGAATGGCTACACCTTC. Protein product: CASSPSGNGYTF.

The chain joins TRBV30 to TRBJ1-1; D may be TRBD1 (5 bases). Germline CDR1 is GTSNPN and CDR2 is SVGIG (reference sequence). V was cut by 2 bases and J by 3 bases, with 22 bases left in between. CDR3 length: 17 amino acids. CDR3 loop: CAWSLNRLTEKDTEAFF. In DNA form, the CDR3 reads TGTGCCTGGAGTCTAAATCGTTTGACAGAGAAGGACACTGAAGCTTTCTTT.

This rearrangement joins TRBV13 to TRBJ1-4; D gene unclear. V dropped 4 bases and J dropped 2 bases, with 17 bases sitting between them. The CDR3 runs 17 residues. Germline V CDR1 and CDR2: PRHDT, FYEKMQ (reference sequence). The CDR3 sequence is CASSSRLAARTNEKLFF. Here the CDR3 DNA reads TGTGCCAGCAGCTCCCGATTGGCGGCTAGGACTAATGAAAAACTGTTTTTT. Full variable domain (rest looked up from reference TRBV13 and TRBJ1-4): AAGVIQSPRHLIKEKRETATLKCYPIPRHDTVYWYQQGPGQDPQFLISFYEKMQSDKGSIPDRFSAQQFSDYHSELNMSSLELGDSALYFCASSSRLAARTNEKLFFGSGTQLSVL.

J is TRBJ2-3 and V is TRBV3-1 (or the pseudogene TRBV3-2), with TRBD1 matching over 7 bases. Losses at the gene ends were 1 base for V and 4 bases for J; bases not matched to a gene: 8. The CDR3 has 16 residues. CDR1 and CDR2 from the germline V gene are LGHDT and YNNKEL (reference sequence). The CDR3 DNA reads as TGTGCCAGCAGCCAAGTTCTAGTACAGGGGCCAGATACGCAGTATTTT. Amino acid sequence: CASSQVLVQGPDTQYF.

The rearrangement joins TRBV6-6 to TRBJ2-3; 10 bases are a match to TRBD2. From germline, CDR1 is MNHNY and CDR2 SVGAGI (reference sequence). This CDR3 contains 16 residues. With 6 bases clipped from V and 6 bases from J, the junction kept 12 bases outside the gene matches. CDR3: CASSIYSGGSRDTQYF. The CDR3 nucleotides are TGTGCCAGCAGCATCTATAGCGGGGGGTCACGGGATACGCAGTATTTT.

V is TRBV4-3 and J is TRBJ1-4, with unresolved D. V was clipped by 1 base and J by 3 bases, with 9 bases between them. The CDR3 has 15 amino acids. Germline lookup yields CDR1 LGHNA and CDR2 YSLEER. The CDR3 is CASSQVGGSNEKLFF. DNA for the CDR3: TGCGCCAGCAGCCAAGTTGGAGGCTCTAATGAAAAACTGTTTTTT.

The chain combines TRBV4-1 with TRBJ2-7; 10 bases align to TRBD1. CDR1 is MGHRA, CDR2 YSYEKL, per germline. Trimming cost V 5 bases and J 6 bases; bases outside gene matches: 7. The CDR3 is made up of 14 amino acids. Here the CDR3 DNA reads TGCGCCAGCAGCGGGACAGGGGAGCGGATCGAGCAGTACTTC. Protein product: CASSGTGERIEQYF.

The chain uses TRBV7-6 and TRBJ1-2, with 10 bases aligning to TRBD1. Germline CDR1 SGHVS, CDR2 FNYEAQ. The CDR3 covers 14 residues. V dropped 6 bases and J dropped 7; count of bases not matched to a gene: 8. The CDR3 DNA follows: TGTGCCAGCAGTCCGGGACAGGGGTTTAGTGGCTACACCTTC. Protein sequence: CASSPGQGFSGYTF.

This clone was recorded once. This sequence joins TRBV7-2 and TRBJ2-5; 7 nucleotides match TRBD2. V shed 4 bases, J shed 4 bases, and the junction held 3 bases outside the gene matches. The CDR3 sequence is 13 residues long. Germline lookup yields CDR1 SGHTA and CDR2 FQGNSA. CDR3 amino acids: CASSWTSRETQYF. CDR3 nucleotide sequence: TGTGCCAGCAGCTGGACTAGTAGAGAGACCCAGTACTTC.

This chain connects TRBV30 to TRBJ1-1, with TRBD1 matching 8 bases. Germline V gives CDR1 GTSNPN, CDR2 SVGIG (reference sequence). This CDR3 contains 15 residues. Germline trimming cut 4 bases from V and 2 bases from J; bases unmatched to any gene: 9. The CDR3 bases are TGTGCCTGGACTAGAACAGGGGGGGGTAACACTGAAGCTTTCTTT. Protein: CAWTRTGGGNTEAFF.

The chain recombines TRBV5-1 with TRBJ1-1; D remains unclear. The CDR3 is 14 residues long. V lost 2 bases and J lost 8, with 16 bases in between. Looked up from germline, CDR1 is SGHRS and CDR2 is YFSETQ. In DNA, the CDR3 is TGCGCCAGCAGCTTAACCCTAAGGAGTAGAGAAGCTTTCTTT. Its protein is CASSLTLRSREAFF.

CDR3 in amino acids: CASSITGNTEAFF. The CDR3 DNA sequence: TGTGCCAGTAGTATCACGGGGAACACTGAAGCTTTCTTT. The chain carries TRBV19 and TRBJ1-1; no clear D. In germline, CDR1 is LNHDA, CDR2 SQIVND (reference sequence). V lost 3 bases and J 1 base, leaving 6 bases between the germline ends. The CDR3 is 13 amino acids.

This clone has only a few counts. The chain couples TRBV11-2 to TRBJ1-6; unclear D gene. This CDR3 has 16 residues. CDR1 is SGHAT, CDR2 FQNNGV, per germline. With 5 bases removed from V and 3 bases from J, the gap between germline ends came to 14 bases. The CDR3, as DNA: TGTGCCAGCAGCCTCTCCGTTGAGATCTATAATTCACCCCTCCACTTT. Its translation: CASSLSVEIYNSPLHF.

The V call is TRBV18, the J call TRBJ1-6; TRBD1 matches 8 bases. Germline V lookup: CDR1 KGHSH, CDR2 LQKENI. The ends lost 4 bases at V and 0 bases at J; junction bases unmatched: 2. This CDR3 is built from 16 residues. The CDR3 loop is CASSRTGGSYNSPLHF. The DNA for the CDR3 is TGTGCCAGCTCACGTACAGGGGGCTCCTATAATTCACCCCTCCACTTT.

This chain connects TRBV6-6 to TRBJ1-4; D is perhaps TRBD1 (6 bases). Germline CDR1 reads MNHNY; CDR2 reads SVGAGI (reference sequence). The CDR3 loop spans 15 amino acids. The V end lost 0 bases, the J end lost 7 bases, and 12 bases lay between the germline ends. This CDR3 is CASSYSRQGIEKLFF. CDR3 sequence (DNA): TGTGCCAGCAGTTACTCAAGGCAGGGGATTGAAAAACTGTTTTTT.

This chain's CDR3 is CASSFATGPSYEQYF. Here the CDR3 DNA reads TGTGCCAGCAGCTTCGCCACAGGCCCCTCCTACGAGCAGTACTTC. The rearrangement joins TRBV7-2 to TRBJ2-7; weak D call: TRBD1 (5 bases). Looked up from germline, CDR1 is SGHTA and CDR2 is FQGNSA. The CDR3 loop spans 15 amino acids. V was shortened by 3 bases and J by 0 bases, with 12 bases between the two germline ends. Full variable domain (missing parts from reference TRBV7-2 and TRBJ2-7): GAGVSQSPSNKVTEKGKDVELRCDPISGHTALYWYRQSLGQGLEFLIYFQGNSAPDKSGLPSDRFSAERTGGSVSTLTIQRTQQEDSAVYLCASSFATGPSYEQYFGPGTRLTVT.

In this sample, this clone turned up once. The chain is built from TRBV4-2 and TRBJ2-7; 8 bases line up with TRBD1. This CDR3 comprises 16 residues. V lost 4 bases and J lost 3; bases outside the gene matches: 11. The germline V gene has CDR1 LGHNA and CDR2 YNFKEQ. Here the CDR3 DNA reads TGTGCCAGCAGCCCAGGACAGGGTGAGATGGACTACGAGCAGTACTTC. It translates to CASSPGQGEMDYEQYF.

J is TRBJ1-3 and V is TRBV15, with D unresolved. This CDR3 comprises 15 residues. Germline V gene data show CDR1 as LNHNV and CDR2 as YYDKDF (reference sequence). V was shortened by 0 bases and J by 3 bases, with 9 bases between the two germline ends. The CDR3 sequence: CATSRDSTNGNTIYF. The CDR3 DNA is TGTGCCACCAGCAGAGATTCGACAAATGGAAACACCATATATTTT.

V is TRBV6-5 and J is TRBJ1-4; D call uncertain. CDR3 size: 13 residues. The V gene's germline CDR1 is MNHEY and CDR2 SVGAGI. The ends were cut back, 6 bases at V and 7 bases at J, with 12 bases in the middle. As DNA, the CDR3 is TGTGCCAGCAGGAGGAGGGAGAGTGAAAAACTGTTTTTT. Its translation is CASRRRESEKLFF.

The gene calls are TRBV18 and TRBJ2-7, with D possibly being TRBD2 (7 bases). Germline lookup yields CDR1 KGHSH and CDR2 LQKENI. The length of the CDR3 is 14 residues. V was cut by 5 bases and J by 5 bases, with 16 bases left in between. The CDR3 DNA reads TGTGCCAGCTCATTAGGGGCGGGGGCCAACGAGCAGTACTTC. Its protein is CASSLGAGANEQYF.

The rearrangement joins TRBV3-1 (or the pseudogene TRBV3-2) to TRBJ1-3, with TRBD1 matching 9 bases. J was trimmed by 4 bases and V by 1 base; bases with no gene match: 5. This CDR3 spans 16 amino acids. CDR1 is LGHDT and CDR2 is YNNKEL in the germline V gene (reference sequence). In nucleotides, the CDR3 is TGTGCCAGCAGCCAAGGGGGACAGGGACGGGGAAACACCATATATTTT. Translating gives CASSQGGQGRGNTIYF.